This T cell receptor beta chain was recovered during a study of T-cell reconstitution after alpha-beta-depleted transplantation in children. Broader study findings: Among T cells one year after transplant, newly produced cells accounted for most counts and diversity. The high TCRbeta diversity at day 60 in some patients came from surviving recipient T cells and thymic progenitors. Several hundred expanded graft clones reportedly supplied alpha-beta T cells about two months after transplant.

V shed 2 bases and J shed 7 bases, with 9 bases lying between them. Germline assignment: CDR1 SGHTA and CDR2 FQGTGA. The CDR3 spans 13 residues. This clonotype has only a few counts. The target antigen is unknown. Unique molecular identifiers were used to barcode this TCRbeta library. TCRdb analysed the PCR reads with MiXCR anew, one entry per CDR3 protein. The repertoire holds some 830,000 distinct CDR3 sequences, with about 15% as singletons. The J gene is TRBJ2-1, the V gene TRBV7-3; no clear D gene. The receptor's source is a male patient younger than 18 who had a stem cell transplant for acute lymphoblastic leukemia, so the T cells may come from the graft donor. Sequences were derived from PBMCs, mostly from graft donor cells, sampled 360 days after TCRalphabeta/CD19-depleted stem cell transplant. The CDR3 here is CASSLRARNEQFF. In DNA form, the CDR3 reads TGTGCCAGCAGCTTACGGGCCAGGAATGAGCAGTTCTTC.